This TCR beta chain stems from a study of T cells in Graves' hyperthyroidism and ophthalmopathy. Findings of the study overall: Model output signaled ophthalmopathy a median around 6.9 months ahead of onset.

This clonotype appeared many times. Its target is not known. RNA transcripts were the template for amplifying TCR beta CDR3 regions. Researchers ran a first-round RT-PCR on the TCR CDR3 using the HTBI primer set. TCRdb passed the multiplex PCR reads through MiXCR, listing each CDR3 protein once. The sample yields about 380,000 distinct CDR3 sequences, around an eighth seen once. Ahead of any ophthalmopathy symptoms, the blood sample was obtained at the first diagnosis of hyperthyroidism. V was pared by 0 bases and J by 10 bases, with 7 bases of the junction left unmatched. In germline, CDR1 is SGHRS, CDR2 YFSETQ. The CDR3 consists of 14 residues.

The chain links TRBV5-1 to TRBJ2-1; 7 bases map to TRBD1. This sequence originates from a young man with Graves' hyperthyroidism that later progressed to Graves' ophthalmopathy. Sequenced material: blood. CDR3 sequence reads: CASSLGTPGGEQFF. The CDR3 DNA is TGCGCCAGCAGCTTGGGGACCCCAGGGGGAGAGCAGTTCTTC.